This T cell receptor (beta chain) was sequenced for a study of cytomegalovirus exposure and HLA in healthy donors. General observations from the study: Reported performance of the classifier showed diagnosis of cytomegalovirus status with high specificity and sensitivity. In vitro assays verified that a few CMV-associated chains recognized CMV antigens specifically.

As for this clone: Antigen: not known.

Clones were sequenced by immunoSEQ multiplex PCR, and TCRdb holds only the in-frame ones, with some missing. The sample includes about 82,000 clones, roughly 95% of them seen just once. This CDR3 contains 15 residues. Germline values: CDR1 SGHNT, CDR2 YYREEE (reference sequence). Trimming took off 4 bases at V and 5 bases at J, with 18 bases between the two ends. J is TRBJ2-5 and V is TRBV5-4, with no clear D. This receptor was obtained from a young woman in good health and CMV-seronegative. Specimen: PBMCs. The CDR3: CASSRPGGIGETQYF. CDR3 nucleotides: TGTGCCAGCAGCCGCCCCGGTGGCATCGGGGAGACCCAGTACTTC.